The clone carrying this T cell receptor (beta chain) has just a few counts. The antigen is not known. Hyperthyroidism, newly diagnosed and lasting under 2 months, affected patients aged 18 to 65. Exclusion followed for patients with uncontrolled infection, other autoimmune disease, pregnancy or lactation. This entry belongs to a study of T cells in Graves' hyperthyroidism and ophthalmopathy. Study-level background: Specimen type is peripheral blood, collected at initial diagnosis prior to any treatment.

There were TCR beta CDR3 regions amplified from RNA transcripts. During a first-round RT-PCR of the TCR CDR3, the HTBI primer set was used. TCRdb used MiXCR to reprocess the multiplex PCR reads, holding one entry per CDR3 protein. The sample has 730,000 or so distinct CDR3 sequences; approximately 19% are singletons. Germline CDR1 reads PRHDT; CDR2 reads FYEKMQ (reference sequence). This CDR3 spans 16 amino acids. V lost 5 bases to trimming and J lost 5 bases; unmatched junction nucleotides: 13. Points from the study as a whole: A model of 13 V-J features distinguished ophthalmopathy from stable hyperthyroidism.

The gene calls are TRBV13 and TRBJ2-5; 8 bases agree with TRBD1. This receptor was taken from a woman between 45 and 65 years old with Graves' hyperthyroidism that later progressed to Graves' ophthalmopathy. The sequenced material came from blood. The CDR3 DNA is TGTGCCAGCAGCCTGGCAGGGGGCGATGGGTTGGAGACCCAGTACTTC. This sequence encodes CASSLAGGDGLETQYF.